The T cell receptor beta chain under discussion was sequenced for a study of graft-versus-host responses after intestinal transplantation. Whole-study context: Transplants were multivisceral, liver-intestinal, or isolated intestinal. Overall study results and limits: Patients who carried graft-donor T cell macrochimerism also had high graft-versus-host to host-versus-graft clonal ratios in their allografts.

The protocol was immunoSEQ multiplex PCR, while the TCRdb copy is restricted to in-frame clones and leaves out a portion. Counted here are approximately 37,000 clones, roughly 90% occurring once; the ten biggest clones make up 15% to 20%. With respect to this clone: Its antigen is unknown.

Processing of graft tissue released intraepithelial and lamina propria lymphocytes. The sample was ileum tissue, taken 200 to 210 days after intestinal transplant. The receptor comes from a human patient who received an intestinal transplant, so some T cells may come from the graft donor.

CDR3 bases: TGTGCCAGCTCACGTACCGGGACAGGGACCTACGAGCAGTACTTC. Translating gives CASSRTGTGTYEQYF. The chain links TRBV18 to TRBJ2-7, with TRBD1 identical over 9 bases. CDR1 and CDR2 from the germline V gene are KGHSH and LQKENI. The CDR3 totals 15 residues. V lost 4 bases, J lost 2 bases, and 6 bases stayed unmatched.